The 28 T cell receptor beta chains in this list originate from one sample, sequenced in a study of blood T cell repertoires in COVID-19. Assay: immunoSEQ multiplex PCR; the TCRdb copy retains only in-frame clones and omits some. The sample holds a few hundred thousand clones; roughly 86% are singletons and the top ten take 1.7%. The sequencing input was PBMCs or T cells enriched from blood (not recorded which). The receptors come from a woman in her 30s who had recovered from COVID-19.

In DNA form, the CDR3 reads TGCGCCAGCAGATCCACAGGGAGTACGGGCTATGGCTACACCTTC. This encodes CASRSTGSTGYGYTF. The chain combines TRBV5-1 with TRBJ1-2; a possible D gene is TRBD1 (6 bases). The germline V and J ends were trimmed by 5 bases and 4 bases, with 18 bases remaining between them. Germline values: CDR1 SGHRS, CDR2 YFSETQ. This CDR3 spans 15 amino acids.

V usage is TRBV7-9 and J usage is TRBJ1-2; D uncertain. V was trimmed by 4 bases and J by 8 bases, leaving 8 bases between them. This CDR3 region has 11 residues. From germline, CDR1 is SEHNR and CDR2 FQNEAQ (reference sequence). In DNA, the CDR3 is TGTGCCAGCAGCTCAGAATGGGGCTACACCTTC. Translating gives CASSSEWGYTF.

The gene calls are TRBV3-1 (or the pseudogene TRBV3-2) and TRBJ2-7, with TRBD1 identical over 9 bases. Germline assignment: CDR1 LGHDT and CDR2 YNNKEL (reference sequence). With V trimmed by 4 bases and J by 6 bases, 7 bases remained unmatched. The CDR3 has 14 residues. The DNA for the CDR3 is TGTGCCAGCAGCCCCCGGGACAGGGAAAGCGAGCAGTACTTC. Protein product: CASSPRDRESEQYF.

This clone was found once. The chain carries TRBV7-6 and TRBJ2-5; TRBD2 matches at 8 bases. The trim removed 4 bases at V and 4 bases at J, leaving 8 bases unmatched. The CDR3 covers 15 residues. Germline CDR1 SGHVS, CDR2 FNYEAQ. Here the CDR3 reads CASSSPGGAGETQYF. CDR3 bases: TGTGCCAGCAGCTCCCCCGGGGGGGCCGGAGAGACCCAGTACTTC.

The chain couples TRBV6-2 or TRBV6-3 to TRBJ2-5; 10 positions match TRBD2. Losses at the gene ends were 6 bases for V and 5 bases for J; bases not matched to a gene: 9. CDR1 and CDR2 from the germline V gene are MNHEY and SVGEGT. The length of the CDR3 is 15 residues. For the CDR3, the DNA is TGTGCCAGCAGCCGACTAGCGGGCGGGCAGGAGACCCAGTACTTC. Protein product: CASSRLAGGQETQYF.

This clone was detected once. The J gene is TRBJ1-2, the V gene TRBV4-1; maybe TRBD1 (6 bases). V was cut by 1 base and J by 6 bases, with 18 bases left in between. CDR1 is MGHRA and CDR2 is YSYEKL in the germline V gene. CDR3 length equals 16 residues. In nucleotides, the CDR3 is TGCGCCAGCAGCCAAGCATCTCAGGGGCGAATGAATGGCTACACCTTC. The encoded protein is CASSQASQGRMNGYTF.

The rearrangement joins TRBV4-1 to TRBJ2-7; 12 nucleotides align to TRBD1. Trimming cost V 1 base and J 3 bases; bases outside gene matches: 7. The V gene's germline CDR1 is MGHRA and CDR2 YSYEKL. The CDR3 sequence is 17 residues long. This CDR3 is CASSQVYRDRGLYEQYF. The CDR3, as DNA: TGCGCCAGCAGCCAAGTCTACCGGGACAGGGGGCTCTACGAGCAGTACTTC.

This rearrangement joins TRBV2 to TRBJ1-1; 7 nucleotides agree with TRBD1. This CDR3 spans 15 amino acids. V lost 4 bases, J lost 0 bases, and 5 bases stayed unmatched. In germline, CDR1 is SNHLY, CDR2 FYNNEI. Written as DNA, the CDR3 is TGTGCCAGCAGTGGACAGGGTGTGATGAACACTGAAGCTTTCTTT. Encoded protein: CASSGQGVMNTEAFF.

This clone was found once. The chain couples TRBV15 to TRBJ2-7; no clear D gene. Germline V gene sequence: CDR1 LNHNV, CDR2 YYDKDF (reference sequence). V was shortened by 1 base and J by 2 bases, with 6 bases between the two germline ends. The CDR3 is 13 amino acids. CDR3 loop: CATSRGYTYEQYF. DNA of the CDR3: TGTGCCACCAGCAGAGGGTACACCTACGAGCAGTACTTC.

The chain couples TRBV18 to TRBJ1-1; a weak D match, TRBD1 (5 bases). This CDR3 region has 15 residues. Germline CDR1 and CDR2: KGHSH and LQKENI. V was shortened by 2 bases and J by 2 bases, with 12 bases between the two germline ends. The CDR3 protein is CASSPSGQVNTEAFF. Written as DNA, the CDR3 is TGTGCCAGCTCACCATCCGGACAAGTCAACACTGAAGCTTTCTTT.

This clone was counted a few times. The chain employs TRBV28 and TRBJ1-4; D perhaps matches TRBD1 (5 bases). Looked up from germline, CDR1 is MDHEN and CDR2 is SYDVKM. V lost 3 bases and J 4 bases, leaving 9 bases between the germline ends. CDR3 length: 14 residues. CDR3 bases: TGTGCCAGCAGTTTGAGACAGTTTAATGAAAAACTGTTTTTT. Its translation is CASSLRQFNEKLFF.

The chain has TRBV27 and TRBJ1-5; 9 bases align to TRBD1. The CDR3 loop spans 17 amino acids. V was clipped by 2 bases and J by 5 bases; unmatched bases: 10. The V gene's germline CDR1 is MNHEY and CDR2 SMNVEV (reference sequence). The CDR3 DNA is TGTGCCAGCAGTTTACGTGCCACCGGGACAGGGTATCAGCCCCAGCATTTT. Translated: CASSLRATGTGYQPQHF.

The rearrangement joins TRBV24-1 to TRBJ1-5; D might be TRBD1 (6 bases). The CDR3 runs to 16 residues. Trimming cost V 12 bases and J 0 bases, with 20 bases left between them. Per germline, CDR1 KGHDR and CDR2 SFDVKD. The CDR3 is CAQTVRTDHSNQPQHF. The DNA of the CDR3 is TGTGCCCAAACCGTGAGGACAGACCATAGCAATCAGCCCCAGCATTTT.

The rearrangement joins TRBV2 to TRBJ2-2; no firm D call. Germline V lookup: CDR1 SNHLY, CDR2 FYNNEI. The CDR3 is 12 amino acids. V lost 6 bases, J lost 1 base, and 3 bases lay in between. The CDR3 DNA reads as TGTGCCAGCAGACAGAACACCGGGGAGCTGTTTTTT. This sequence encodes CASRQNTGELFF.

V usage is TRBV20-1 and J usage is TRBJ2-1; D is perhaps TRBD1 (6 bases). CDR3 length equals 11 residues. Germline V gives CDR1 DFQATT, CDR2 SNEGSKA (reference sequence). The germline V and J ends were trimmed by 8 bases and 7 bases, with 12 bases remaining between them. The CDR3 region is CSLTGPNEQFF. In DNA, the CDR3 is TGCAGTTTGACAGGCCCTAATGAGCAGTTCTTC.

This clone has a single count. CDR3 region: CATAEGFGSPLHF. In DNA, the CDR3 is TGTGCCACGGCCGAGGGATTTGGTTCACCCCTCCACTTT. This chain joins TRBV24-1 and TRBJ1-6; D gene unclear. Germline-derived CDR1 and CDR2 are KGHDR and SFDVKD. CDR3 length: 13 amino acids. The V end was cut by 10 bases, the J end by 9 bases, with 15 bases between.

The chain links TRBV6-6 to TRBJ1-5, with TRBD1 matching over 10 bases. Germline values: CDR1 MNHNY, CDR2 SVGAGI (reference sequence). The CDR3 totals 15 residues. V lost 5 bases and J lost 3; bases outside the gene matches: 4. The CDR3 nucleotides read TGTGCCAGCAGTGTGACAGGGGGCCTCAATCAGCCCCAGCATTTT. Translating gives CASSVTGGLNQPQHF.

The CDR3 nucleotides read TGTGCCAGCAGTTCCTTGGAGCGATATAATTCACCCCTCCACTTT. Its translation is CASSSLERYNSPLHF. The V and J genes are TRBV6-5 and TRBJ1-6; D gene ambiguous. The germline V and J ends were trimmed by 4 bases and 4 bases, with 11 bases remaining between them. Germline assignment: CDR1 MNHEY and CDR2 SVGAGI. The CDR3 length is 15 residues.

This clone showed up just once. This chain connects TRBV6-1 to TRBJ2-2; tentative D call: TRBD2 (5 bases). CDR1 and CDR2 from the germline V gene are MNHNS and SASEGT. With 4 bases removed from V and 1 base from J, the gap between germline ends came to 16 bases. CDR3 size: 17 residues. The CDR3 loop reads CASSVRSGIKNTGELFF. Written as DNA, the CDR3 is TGTGCCAGCAGTGTACGTTCCGGGATAAAGAACACCGGGGAGCTGTTTTTT.

The chain links TRBV7-2 to TRBJ1-4; the D is unclear. The germline V gene encodes CDR1 SGHTA and CDR2 FQGNSA. The CDR3 runs to 16 residues. The V gene lost 5 bases and the J gene lost 3 bases, with 16 bases spanning the gap. As DNA, the CDR3 is TGTGCCAGCAGCAAGTATCAATCTACGGCTAATGAAAAACTGTTTTTT. This encodes CASSKYQSTANEKLFF.

This clone occurred once. The genes are TRBV28 and TRBJ2-3, with 7 nucleotides matching TRBD2. Germline CDR1 reads MDHEN; CDR2 reads SYDVKM. The CDR3 is 17 amino acids. V was pared by 6 bases and J by 3 bases, with 15 bases of the junction left unmatched. The DNA of the CDR3 is TGTGCCAGCAGGGCTTTCGGGGGAGGGCCGACGACAGATACGCAGTATTTT. It codes for CASRAFGGGPTTDTQYF.

The chain couples TRBV5-1 to TRBJ1-2, with D possibly being TRBD1 (6 bases). The CDR3 covers 14 residues. V lost 0 bases, J lost 5 bases, and 11 bases lay in between. Germline V gene data show CDR1 as SGHRS and CDR2 as YFSETQ. Here the CDR3 reads CASSLAPGEYGYTF. The CDR3 nucleotides read TGCGCCAGCAGCTTGGCCCCAGGGGAGTATGGCTACACCTTC. Looking up the rest from reference TRBV5-1 and TRBJ1-2 gives the full variable domain: KAGVTQTPRYLIKTRGQQVTLSCSPISGHRSVSWYQQTPGQGLQFLFEYFSETQRNKGNFPGRFSGRQFSNSRSEMNVSTLELGDSALYLCASSLAPGEYGYTFGSGTRLTVV.

The V call is TRBV4-2, the J call TRBJ2-7, with TRBD1 identical over 10 bases. The germline gives CDR1 LGHNA, CDR2 YNFKEQ. The junction had 8 bases not matched to a gene; V was cut back by 0 bases and J by 6 bases. The CDR3 is made up of 16 amino acids. CDR3 sequence reads: CASSQDTDRGAAEQYF. The CDR3 bases are TGTGCCAGCAGCCAAGATACGGACAGGGGGGCGGCCGAGCAGTACTTC.

V is TRBV5-8 and J is TRBJ1-5; the D is unclear. The CDR3 contains 15 residues. Germline CDR1 and CDR2: SGHTS and YDEGEE. V was pared by 0 bases and J by 2 bases, with 9 bases between. CDR3 nucleotide sequence: TGTGCCAGCAGCTTGGCCGACATTCGCAATCAGCCCCAGCATTTT. Encoded protein: CASSLADIRNQPQHF.

This clone showed up just once. The chain recombines TRBV28 with TRBJ1-1, with D uncertain. The CDR3 has 16 residues. The V end was cut by 6 bases, the J end by 5 bases, with 22 bases between. In germline, CDR1 is MDHEN, CDR2 SYDVKM. The CDR3 here is CASSPPHIRVLTEAFF. In nucleotides, the CDR3 is TGTGCCAGCAGCCCCCCACACATCCGTGTCCTTACTGAAGCTTTCTTT.

The chain carries TRBV7-3 and TRBJ2-3, with D perhaps TRBD1 (5 bases). The V gene lost 2 bases and the J gene lost 4 bases, with 10 bases spanning the gap. The CDR3 covers 14 residues. Germline CDR1 SGHTA, CDR2 FQGTGA. The CDR3 loop is CASSLEGASDTQYF. In DNA form, the CDR3 reads TGTGCCAGCAGCTTAGAAGGGGCCTCAGATACGCAGTATTTT.

This clone was seen once. V gene TRBV6-4 combines with J gene TRBJ2-1, with 12 bases that match TRBD2. This CDR3 spans 15 amino acids. V trimming: 6 bases; J trimming: 7 bases; junction bases outside the gene matches: 7. Germline CDR1 reads MRHNA; CDR2 reads SNTAGT. Here the CDR3 reads CASSNTGTSGNEQFF. CDR3 nucleotides: TGTGCCAGCAGCAACACGGGGACTAGCGGGAATGAGCAGTTCTTC.

The chain is built from TRBV7-9 and TRBJ1-2; maybe TRBD1 (5 bases). The V end lost 7 bases, the J end lost 5 bases, and 17 bases lay between the germline ends. Germline V lookup: CDR1 SEHNR, CDR2 FQNEAQ (reference sequence). This CDR3 region has 14 residues. The CDR3 is CASTIPHGTYGYTF. As DNA, the CDR3 is TGTGCCAGCACCATCCCCCACGGGACTTATGGCTACACCTTC.